The T cell receptor (beta chain) under discussion was sequenced for a study of T cell repertoires in cytomegalovirus infection. In the study overall: HLA-C-restricted CMV epitopes, recently identified, and well-studied HLA-B-restricted ones were used by the study. Both CMV infection and a matching HLA type were indicated by public TCR beta signatures. Study results and caveats: HLA-C-restricted, CMV-specific TCR beta clonotypes were dominant ex vivo. Accumulated public TCR beta family frequency recognized individuals carrying CMV together with the relevant HLA.

At least ten counts were recorded for this clonotype. What it recognizes is unknown. TCRdb used MiXCR to reprocess the reads, holding one entry per CDR3 protein. The data show around 300,000 distinct CDR3 sequences, with around 25% seen just once and 13% held by the top ten. Looked up from germline, CDR1 is SGHTA and CDR2 is FQGNSA. The CDR3 is 14 amino acids. With 5 bases removed from V and 3 bases from J, the gap between germline ends came to 8 bases. The source was cultured PBMCs, collected from culture after CMV antigen stimulation. The clonotype comes from a human donor in good health (CMV status not recorded). Some clones in this sample may be carry-over from other donors' samples. The chain joins TRBV7-2 to TRBJ2-6; D not resolved. CDR3 bases: TGTGCCAGCAGCGGTAAAAATGGGGCCAACGTCCTGACTTTC. Encoded protein: CASSGKNGANVLTF.